This passage covers 30 T cell receptor beta chains from one sample sequenced in a study of PD-L1 blockade in urothelial cancer. Method: immunoSEQ multiplex PCR; TCRdb's copy keeps in-frame clones and lacks some. The sample contains 60,000 to 85,000 clones, 87% of which appear only once. Source: PBMCs, taken around atezolizumab (anti-PD-L1) treatment. The receptors here all came from a woman aged 70-85 years with urothelial cancer.

V gene TRBV4-2 combines with J gene TRBJ1-4; 9 bases align to TRBD1. CDR1 is LGHNA and CDR2 is YNFKEQ in the germline V gene. V shed 4 bases, J shed 8 bases, and the junction held 5 bases outside the gene matches. The CDR3 spans 14 residues. Written as DNA, the CDR3 is TGTGCCAGCAGCCCACAGGGGGCGAGGGAAAAACTGTTTTTT. Protein: CASSPQGAREKLFF.

V usage is TRBV9 and J usage is TRBJ2-5; the match to TRBD2 covers 10 bases. Losses at the gene ends were 1 base for V and 5 bases for J; bases not matched to a gene: 5. Germline lookup yields CDR1 SGDLS and CDR2 YYNGEE. The CDR3 has 15 amino acids. In DNA, the CDR3 is TGTGCCAGCAGCGTATCTAGCGGGGGCTCGGAGACCCAGTACTTC. Residues: CASSVSSGGSETQYF.

V usage is TRBV6-5 and J usage is TRBJ1-2; D is perhaps TRBD1 (6 bases). The CDR3 runs to 14 residues. Germline V lookup: CDR1 MNHEY, CDR2 SVGAGI. Between the trimmed V and J ends, which lost 8 bases and 2 bases, there was a span of 15 bases. This CDR3 reads CASRTFTGNYGYTF. In DNA form, the CDR3 reads TGTGCCAGCCGAACTTTTACAGGGAACTATGGCTACACCTTC.

V gene TRBV28 combines with J gene TRBJ1-2, with 7 bases that match TRBD1. Germline lookup yields CDR1 MDHEN and CDR2 SYDVKM. The J segment lost 5 bases and the V segment lost 6 bases, leaving 6 bases of the junction unmatched. The CDR3 has 13 residues. CDR3 sequence (DNA): TGTGCCAGCAGGCTAGCGGGACAGTATGGCTACACCTTC. Encoded protein: CASRLAGQYGYTF.

The chain has TRBV6-5 and TRBJ1-6, with no clear D. The length of the CDR3 is 15 residues. Between the trimmed V and J ends, which lost 5 bases and 7 bases, there was a span of 15 bases. Per germline, CDR1 MNHEY and CDR2 SVGAGI. CDR3 bases: TGTGCCAGCAGTCCCCGGGGATTAGGGAATTCACCCCTCCACTTT. Amino acid sequence: CASSPRGLGNSPLHF.

The chain recombines TRBV5-6 with TRBJ1-3; 8 positions agree with TRBD1. Germline trimming cut 4 bases from V and 6 bases from J; bases unmatched to any gene: 9. The CDR3 extends over 15 amino acids. Per germline, CDR1 SGHDT and CDR2 YYEEEE. The CDR3 protein is CASSTDRGGENTIYF. The DNA of the CDR3 is TGTGCCAGCAGCACCGACAGGGGTGGGGAAAACACCATATATTTT.

This clone is a singleton in its sample. The chain has TRBV15 and TRBJ2-2; 7 bases agree with TRBD2. This CDR3 region has 14 residues. J gave up 6 bases and V 3 bases, and 4 bases lay outside the gene matches. The V gene's germline CDR1 is LNHNV and CDR2 YYDKDF (reference sequence). In DNA form, the CDR3 reads TGTGCCACCAGCAGGGGAGGGTCCGCCGGGGAGCTGTTTTTT. Protein sequence: CATSRGGSAGELFF.

V is TRBV10-1 and J is TRBJ2-3, with D perhaps matching TRBD1 (6 bases). V shed 6 bases and J shed 4 bases, with 14 bases lying between them. The CDR3 runs to 14 residues. Germline loops: CDR1 WNHNN, CDR2 SYGVQD (reference sequence). In DNA, the CDR3 is TGCGCCAGCAGGACTCAGGGGTTCGCAGATACGCAGTATTTT. Its protein is CASRTQGFADTQYF.

The V gene is TRBV19, the J gene TRBJ2-2; 13 bases match TRBD2. Germline V gene data show CDR1 as LNHDA and CDR2 as SQIVND (reference sequence). The CDR3 length is 17 residues. V trimming: 7 bases; J trimming: 2 bases; junction bases outside the gene matches: 7. The CDR3 DNA sequence: TGTGCCAGTACCCAGACTAGCGGGAGGTCTAACACCGGGGAGCTGTTTTTT. Translating it yields CASTQTSGRSNTGELFF.

The chain combines TRBV6-4 with TRBJ2-1, with 10 bases aligning to TRBD1. The CDR3 runs 15 residues. Germline CDR1 reads MRHNA; CDR2 reads SNTAGT. V was clipped by 4 bases and J by 9 bases; unmatched bases: 9. CDR3 nucleotide sequence: TGTGCCAGCAGTGTGCGACAGGGGGCCTCGGGTGAGCAGTTCTTC. This sequence encodes CASSVRQGASGEQFF.

This clone is labeled as medium-sized. The gene calls are TRBV6-6 and TRBJ2-2; 11 bases align to TRBD2. There are 16 residues in the CDR3. Germline lookup yields CDR1 MNHNY and CDR2 SVGAGI (reference sequence). Unmatched junction bases numbered 6, after V lost 6 bases and J lost 3 bases. The CDR3 region has the DNA TGTGCCAGCAGCCCCGGGACTAGCGGCTACACCGGGGAGCTGTTTTTT. Encoded protein: CASSPGTSGYTGELFF.

V and J are TRBV14 and TRBJ2-5; possibly TRBD2 for D (7 bases). V dropped 1 base and J dropped 5 bases, with 14 bases sitting between them. Germline CDR1 reads SGHDN; CDR2 reads FVKESK. The length of the CDR3 is 15 residues. CDR3 residues: CASSQVRGARETQYF. CDR3 nucleotides: TGTGCCAGCAGCCAAGTTCGGGGGGCGCGGGAGACCCAGTACTTC.

The chain couples TRBV2 to TRBJ1-1; D ambiguous. Trimming took off 8 bases at V and 0 bases at J, with 10 bases between the two ends. This CDR3 has 13 amino acids. The V gene's germline CDR1 is SNHLY and CDR2 FYNNEI. CDR3 in DNA: TGTGCCAGCGGGCAGTACATGAACACTGAAGCTTTCTTT. Its protein product is CASGQYMNTEAFF.

The CDR3 region has the DNA TGCGCCAGCAGCTCGACAGGGAGTGGCACAGATACGCAGTATTTT. Translated: CASSSTGSGTDTQYF. The chain has TRBV5-1 and TRBJ2-3; 7 bases map to TRBD1. The CDR3 has 15 amino acids. Trimming at V came to 3 bases and at J to 1 base, leaving 5 bases not matched to a gene. CDR1 and CDR2 (germline): SGHRS, YFSETQ. Looking up the rest from reference TRBV5-1 and TRBJ2-3 gives the full variable domain: KAGVTQTPRYLIKTRGQQVTLSCSPISGHRSVSWYQQTPGQGLQFLFEYFSETQRNKGNFPGRFSGRQFSNSRSEMNVSTLELGDSALYLCASSSTGSGTDTQYFGPGTRLTVL.

The CDR3 here is CASSQGVRVRDNEQFF. For the CDR3, the DNA is TGTGCCAGCAGCCAAGGGGTCAGGGTTAGGGACAATGAGCAGTTCTTC. This sequence joins TRBV4-2 and TRBJ2-1; perhaps TRBD1 as D (5 bases). V was cut by 1 base and J by 5 bases, with 15 bases left in between. CDR1 is LGHNA, CDR2 YNFKEQ, per germline. The CDR3 covers 16 residues.

The rearrangement links TRBV9 to TRBJ2-1, with D maybe TRBD1 (5 bases). With 0 bases removed from V and 5 bases from J, the gap between germline ends came to 9 bases. The germline gives CDR1 SGDLS, CDR2 YYNGEE. The CDR3 is 14 residues long. The CDR3 reads CASSVGWGDNEQFF. The DNA for the CDR3 is TGTGCCAGCAGCGTAGGGTGGGGCGACAATGAGCAGTTCTTC.

The chain couples TRBV4-1 to TRBJ2-5; 7 nucleotides line up with TRBD2. The CDR3 covers 18 residues. J gave up 2 bases and V 1 base, and 13 bases lay outside the gene matches. Germline-derived CDR1 and CDR2 are MGHRA and YSYEKL. CDR3 sequence: CASSQVRRGSALQETQYF. The CDR3, as DNA: TGCGCCAGCAGCCAAGTACGTCGCGGGAGCGCCCTTCAAGAGACCCAGTACTTC.

The chain couples TRBV19 to TRBJ1-1; the D gene is possibly TRBD1 (6 bases). Germline-derived CDR1 and CDR2 are LNHDA and SQIVND (reference sequence). The CDR3 is 14 amino acids. V was shortened by 4 bases and J by 2 bases, with 11 bases between the two germline ends. This CDR3 is CASSTRTANTEAFF. The CDR3 DNA reads as TGTGCCAGTAGTACCCGGACAGCAAACACTGAAGCTTTCTTT.

The V and J genes are TRBV10-1 and TRBJ2-7, with TRBD1 identical over 10 bases. The CDR3 spans 13 residues. Looked up from germline, CDR1 is WNHNN and CDR2 is SYGVQD (reference sequence). V was clipped by 6 bases and J by 6 bases; unmatched bases: 5. CDR3: CASSRDRGAEQYF. The CDR3 DNA sequence: TGCGCCAGCAGCCGGGACAGGGGAGCCGAGCAGTACTTC.

The chain recombines TRBV5-1 with TRBJ2-4; 7 bases align to TRBD1. Trimming removed 4 bases from V and 4 bases from J; junction bases left unmatched: 5. The CDR3 contains 14 residues. Germline CDR1 is SGHRS and CDR2 is YFSETQ. The DNA of the CDR3 is TGCGCCAGCAGCCCCGGGACAGATAAAAACATTCAGTACTTC. Translation gives CASSPGTDKNIQYF.

This chain links TRBV7-8 with TRBJ1-2; 9 bases match TRBD1. Trimming cost V 2 bases and J 1 base; bases outside gene matches: 2. Germline CDR1 and CDR2: SGHVS and FQNEAQ. There are 15 residues in the CDR3. The CDR3 here is CASSLLGQGNYGYTF. CDR3 in DNA: TGTGCCAGCAGCTTACTGGGACAGGGTAACTATGGCTACACCTTC.

This clone was detected many times. The chain recombines TRBV19 with TRBJ1-1; TRBD1 matches at 8 bases. Germline trimming cut 1 base from V and 4 bases from J; bases unmatched to any gene: 2. Germline V gene data show CDR1 as LNHDA and CDR2 as SQIVND (reference sequence). CDR3 length: 14 amino acids. The CDR3, as DNA: TGTGCCAGTAGTATAGGTACAGGGGGCACTGAAGCTTTCTTT. Translating it yields CASSIGTGGTEAFF.

The gene calls are TRBV27 and TRBJ2-1, with 12 bases lining up with TRBD2. The CDR3 loop spans 13 amino acids. From germline, CDR1 is MNHEY and CDR2 SMNVEV (reference sequence). The ends lost 10 bases at V and 7 bases at J; junction bases unmatched: 5. This chain's CDR3 is CATGTSGWNEQFF. In nucleotides, the CDR3 is TGTGCCACGGGGACTAGCGGGTGGAATGAGCAGTTCTTC.

The V and J genes are TRBV7-2 and TRBJ2-1; D not certain. The CDR3 runs 14 residues. V lost 0 bases and J 2 bases, leaving 5 bases between the germline ends. CDR1 and CDR2 from the germline V gene are SGHTA and FQGNSA. CDR3 residues: CASSLAWPYNEQFF. CDR3 coding DNA: TGTGCCAGCAGCTTAGCTTGGCCCTACAATGAGCAGTTCTTC.

The chain links TRBV9 to TRBJ1-4; the match to TRBD1 covers 7 bases. This CDR3 is 15 amino acids long. Germline lookup yields CDR1 SGDLS and CDR2 YYNGEE. J lost 4 bases, V lost 0 bases, and 3 bases had no gene match. CDR3 bases: TGTGCCAGCAGCGTAGCTGGACAGGTTAATGAAAAACTGTTTTTT. Amino acid sequence: CASSVAGQVNEKLFF.

This chain uses TRBV6-6 with TRBJ1-2; no firm D call. Trimming shortened V by 0 bases and J by 2 bases, and 10 bases separated the two germline ends. The germline V gene encodes CDR1 MNHNY and CDR2 SVGAGI (reference sequence). The CDR3 covers 15 residues. In DNA, the CDR3 is TGTGCCAGCAGTTACTCGACCGGCAGGAACTATGGCTACACCTTC. It is translated as CASSYSTGRNYGYTF.

V gene TRBV5-6 combines with J gene TRBJ2-1, with TRBD1 matching 8 bases. Losses at the gene ends were 4 bases for V and 9 bases for J; bases not matched to a gene: 12. From germline, CDR1 is SGHDT and CDR2 YYEEEE. This CDR3 region has 15 residues. This CDR3 reads CASSPDRGHGGEQFF. As DNA, the CDR3 is TGTGCCAGCAGCCCCGACAGGGGACATGGGGGTGAGCAGTTCTTC.

This clone appeared once. The rearrangement joins TRBV6-5 to TRBJ2-5, with TRBD2 identical over 12 bases. CDR3 size: 15 residues. The germline CDR1 and CDR2 sequences are MNHEY and SVGAGI. Unmatched junction bases numbered 6, after V lost 5 bases and J lost 5 bases. The chain's CDR3 is CASSPLAGGGETQYF. The CDR3 DNA sequence: TGTGCCAGCAGTCCACTAGCGGGGGGAGGGGAGACCCAGTACTTC.

The chain joins TRBV7-9 to TRBJ2-7; D is possibly TRBD2 (6 bases). Trimming stripped 3 bases from V and 6 bases from J, with 9 bases between. This CDR3 has 12 amino acids. Looked up from germline, CDR1 is SEHNR and CDR2 is FQNEAQ (reference sequence). The CDR3 protein is CASSLTSSEQYF. The CDR3 coding sequence is TGTGCCAGCAGCTTGACTAGTTCCGAGCAGTACTTC.

The rearrangement links TRBV11-2 to TRBJ2-7; no firm D call. Trimming cost V 1 base and J 2 bases, with 12 bases left between them. The CDR3 loop spans 15 amino acids. Germline CDR1 reads SGHAT; CDR2 reads FQNNGV. This CDR3 is CASSLGGFLTYEQYF. CDR3 nucleotides: TGTGCCAGCAGCTTAGGAGGCTTTTTAACCTACGAGCAGTACTTC.